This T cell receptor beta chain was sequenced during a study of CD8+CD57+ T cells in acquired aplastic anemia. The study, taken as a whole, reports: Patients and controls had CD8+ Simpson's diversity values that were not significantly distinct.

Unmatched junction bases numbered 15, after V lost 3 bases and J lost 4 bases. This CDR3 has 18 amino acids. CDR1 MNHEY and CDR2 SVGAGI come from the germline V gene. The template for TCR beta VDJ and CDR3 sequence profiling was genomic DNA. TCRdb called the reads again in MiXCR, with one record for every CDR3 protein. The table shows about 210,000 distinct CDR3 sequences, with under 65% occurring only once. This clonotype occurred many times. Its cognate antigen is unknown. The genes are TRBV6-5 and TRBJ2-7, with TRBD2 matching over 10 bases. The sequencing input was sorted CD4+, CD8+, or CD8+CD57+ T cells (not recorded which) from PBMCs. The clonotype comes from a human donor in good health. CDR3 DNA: TGTGCCAGCAGTTATCGTGGACTAGCGGCCTTAGGGACTTACGAGCAGTACTTC. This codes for CASSYRGLAALGTYEQYF.